The subject of this entry is one TCR beta chain. This sample is drawn from a study of blood T cell repertoires in COVID-19. About the research overall: Samples representing acute and convalescent COVID-19 were sourced from the United States, Italy and Spain. From T cells, B-cell-depleted T cells, or PBMCs came the material, which was cDNA or gDNA.

Trimming took off 6 bases at V and 4 bases at J, with 9 bases between the two ends. This CDR3 has 13 amino acids. Germline CDR1 is MNHEY and CDR2 is SVGAGI. Authors' methods: Amplification of reference gene primers was used by the study to estimate nucleated cell counts. Method: immunoSEQ multiplex PCR; TCRdb's copy keeps in-frame clones and lacks some. From that table come the V and J calls and clone size; the DNA was used to work out D and trimming. The sample shows about 290,000 clones, 85% of them seen only once. The sequence derives from a woman aged 50 to 60 with active or convalescent COVID-19. This sequence joins TRBV6-5 and TRBJ1-4; D call uncertain. The source material was peripheral blood. CDR3 region: CASRETGNEKLFF. The CDR3 DNA reads TGTGCCAGCAGGGAGACGGGTAATGAAAAACTGTTTTTT.